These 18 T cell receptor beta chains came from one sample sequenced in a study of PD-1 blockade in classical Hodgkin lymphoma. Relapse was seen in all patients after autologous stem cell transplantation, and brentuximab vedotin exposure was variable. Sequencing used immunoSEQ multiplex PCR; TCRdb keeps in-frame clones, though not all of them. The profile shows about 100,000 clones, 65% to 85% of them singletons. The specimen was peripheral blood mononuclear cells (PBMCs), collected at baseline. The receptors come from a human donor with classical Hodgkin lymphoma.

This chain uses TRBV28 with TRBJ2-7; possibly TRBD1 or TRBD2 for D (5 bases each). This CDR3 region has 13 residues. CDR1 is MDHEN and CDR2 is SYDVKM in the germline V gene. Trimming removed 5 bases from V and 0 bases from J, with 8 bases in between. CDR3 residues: CASSPGTSYEQYF. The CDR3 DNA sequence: TGTGCCAGCAGTCCAGGGACCTCCTACGAGCAGTACTTC. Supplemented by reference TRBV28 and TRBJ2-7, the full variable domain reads DVKVTQSSRYLVKRTGEKVFLECVQDMDHENMFWYRQDPGLGLRLIYFSYDVKMKEKGDIPEGYSVSREKKERFSLILESASTNQTSMYLCASSPGTSYEQYFGPGTRLTVT.

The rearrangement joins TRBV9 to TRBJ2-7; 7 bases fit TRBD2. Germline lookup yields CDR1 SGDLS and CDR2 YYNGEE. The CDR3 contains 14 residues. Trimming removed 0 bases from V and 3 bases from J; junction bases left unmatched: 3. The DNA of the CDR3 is TGTGCCAGCAGCGTAGCGTGGGGGGGCTACGAGCAGTACTTC. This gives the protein CASSVAWGGYEQYF.

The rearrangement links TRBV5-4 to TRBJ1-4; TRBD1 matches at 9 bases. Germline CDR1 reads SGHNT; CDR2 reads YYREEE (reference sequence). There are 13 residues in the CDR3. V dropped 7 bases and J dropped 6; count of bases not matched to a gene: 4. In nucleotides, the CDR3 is TGTGCCAGCTACCGACAGGGGGATGAAAAACTGTTTTTT. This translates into CASYRQGDEKLFF.

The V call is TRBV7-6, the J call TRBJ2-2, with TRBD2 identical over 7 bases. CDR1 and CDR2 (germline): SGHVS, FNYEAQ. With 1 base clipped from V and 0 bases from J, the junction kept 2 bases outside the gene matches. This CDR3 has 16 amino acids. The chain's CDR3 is CASSLELAANTGELFF. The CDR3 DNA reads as TGTGCCAGCAGCTTAGAGCTAGCGGCGAACACCGGGGAGCTGTTTTTT.

The CDR3 DNA reads as TGTGCCAGCAGTGAACTGGACAGGCGATCCAATCAGCCCCAGCATTTT. Translation gives CASSELDRRSNQPQHF. The chain recombines TRBV6-1 with TRBJ1-5, with 7 bases matching TRBD1. This CDR3 has 16 residues. Losses at the gene ends were 2 bases for V and 3 bases for J; bases not matched to a gene: 7. Germline CDR1 and CDR2: MNHNS and SASEGT.

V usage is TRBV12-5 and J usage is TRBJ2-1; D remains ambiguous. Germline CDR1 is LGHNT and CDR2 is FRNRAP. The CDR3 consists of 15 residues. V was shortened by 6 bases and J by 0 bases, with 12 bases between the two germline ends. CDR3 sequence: CASGITESSYNEQFF. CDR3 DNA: TGTGCTAGTGGCATCACAGAGAGCTCCTACAATGAGCAGTTCTTC.

CDR3 DNA sequence: TGTGCCAGCAGTTTGGAGGCGTCCTACGAGCAGTACTTC. Amino acids: CASSLEASYEQYF. The chain is built from TRBV27 and TRBJ2-7, with D maybe TRBD2 (5 bases). CDR1 and CDR2 (germline): MNHEY, SMNVEV (reference sequence). This CDR3 has 13 amino acids. The germline V and J ends were trimmed by 3 bases and 1 base, with 7 bases remaining between them.

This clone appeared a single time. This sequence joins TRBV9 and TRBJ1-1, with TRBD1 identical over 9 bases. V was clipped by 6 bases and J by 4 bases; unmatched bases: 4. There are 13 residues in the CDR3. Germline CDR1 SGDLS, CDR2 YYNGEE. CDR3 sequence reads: CASKGQGATEAFF. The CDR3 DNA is TGTGCCAGCAAGGGACAGGGCGCCACTGAAGCTTTCTTT. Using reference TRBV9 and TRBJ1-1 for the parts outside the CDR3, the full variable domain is DSGVTQTPKHLITATGQRVTLRCSPRSGDLSVYWYQQSLDQGLQFLIQYYNGEERAKGNILERFSAQQFPDLHSELNLSSLELGDSALYFCASKGQGATEAFFGQGTRLTVV.

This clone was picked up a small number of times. The CDR3 region is CAIRGDERNQPQHF. DNA for the CDR3: TGTGCCATCAGGGGGGACGAGAGGAATCAGCCCCAGCATTTT. The V gene is TRBV10-3, the J gene TRBJ1-5; D is possibly TRBD1 (5 bases). This CDR3 region has 14 residues. Trimming removed 6 bases at V and 4 bases at J, with 13 bases between. Germline values: CDR1 ENHRY, CDR2 SYGVKD.

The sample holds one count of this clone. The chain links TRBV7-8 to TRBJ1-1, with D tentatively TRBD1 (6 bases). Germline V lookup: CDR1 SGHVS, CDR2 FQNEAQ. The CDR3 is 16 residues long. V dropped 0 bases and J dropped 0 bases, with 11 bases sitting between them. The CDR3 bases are TGTGCCAGCAGCTTAGCGTATAGGGGGTTGAACACTGAAGCTTTCTTT. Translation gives CASSLAYRGLNTEAFF.

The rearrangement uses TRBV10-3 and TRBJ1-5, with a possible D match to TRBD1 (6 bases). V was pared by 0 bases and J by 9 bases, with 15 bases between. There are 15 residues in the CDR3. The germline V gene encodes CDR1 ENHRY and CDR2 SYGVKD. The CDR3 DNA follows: TGTGCCATCAGTGAGTCGCGCCAGGGGATGAGGCCCCAGCATTTT. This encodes CAISESRQGMRPQHF.

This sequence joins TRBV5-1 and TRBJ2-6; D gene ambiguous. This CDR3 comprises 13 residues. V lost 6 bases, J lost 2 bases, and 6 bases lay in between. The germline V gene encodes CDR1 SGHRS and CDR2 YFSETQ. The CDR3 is CASMKTGANVLTF. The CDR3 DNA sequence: TGCGCCAGCATGAAGACTGGGGCCAACGTCCTGACTTTC. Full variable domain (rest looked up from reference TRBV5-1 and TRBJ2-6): KAGVTQTPRYLIKTRGQQVTLSCSPISGHRSVSWYQQTPGQGLQFLFEYFSETQRNKGNFPGRFSGRQFSNSRSEMNVSTLELGDSALYLCASMKTGANVLTFGAGSRLTVL.

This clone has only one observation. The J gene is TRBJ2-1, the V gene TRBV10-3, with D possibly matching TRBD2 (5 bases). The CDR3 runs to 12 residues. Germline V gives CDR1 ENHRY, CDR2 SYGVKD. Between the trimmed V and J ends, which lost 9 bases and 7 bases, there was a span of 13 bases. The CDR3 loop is CAILGSSNEQFF. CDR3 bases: TGTGCCATACTAGGGAGTAGTAATGAGCAGTTCTTC.

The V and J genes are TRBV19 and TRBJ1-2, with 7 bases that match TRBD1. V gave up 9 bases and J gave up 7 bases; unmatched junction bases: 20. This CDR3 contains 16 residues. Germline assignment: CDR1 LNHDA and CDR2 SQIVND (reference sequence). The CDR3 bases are TGTGCCAGCGGCGGACAGGAAAAATCACTCCCAGGTGGCTACACCTTC. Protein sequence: CASGGQEKSLPGGYTF. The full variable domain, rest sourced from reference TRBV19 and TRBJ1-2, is DGGITQSPKYLFRKEGQNVTLSCEQNLNHDAMYWYRQDPGQGLRLIYYSQIVNDFQKGDIAEGYSVSREKKESFPLTVTSAQKNPTAFYLCASGGQEKSLPGGYTFGSGTRLTVV.

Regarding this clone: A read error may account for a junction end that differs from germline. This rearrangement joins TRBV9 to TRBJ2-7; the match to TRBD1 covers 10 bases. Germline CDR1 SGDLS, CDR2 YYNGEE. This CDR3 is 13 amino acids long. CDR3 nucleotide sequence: TGTGCCACCAGCCGGGACAGGGGCTCCGAGCAGTACTTC. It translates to CATSRDRGSEQYF.

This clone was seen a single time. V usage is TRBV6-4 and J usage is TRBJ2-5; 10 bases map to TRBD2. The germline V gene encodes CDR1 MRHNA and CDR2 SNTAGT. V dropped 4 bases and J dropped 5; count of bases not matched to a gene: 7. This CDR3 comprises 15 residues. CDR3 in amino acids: CASSVLAGVSETQYF. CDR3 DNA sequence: TGTGCCAGCAGTGTCCTAGCGGGAGTTAGTGAGACCCAGTACTTC.

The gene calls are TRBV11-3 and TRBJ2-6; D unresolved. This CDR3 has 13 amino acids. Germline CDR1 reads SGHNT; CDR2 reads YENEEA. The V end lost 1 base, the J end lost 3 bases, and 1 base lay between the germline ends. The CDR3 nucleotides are TGTGCCAGCAGCTTAGTTGGGGCCAACGTCCTGACTTTC. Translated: CASSLVGANVLTF.

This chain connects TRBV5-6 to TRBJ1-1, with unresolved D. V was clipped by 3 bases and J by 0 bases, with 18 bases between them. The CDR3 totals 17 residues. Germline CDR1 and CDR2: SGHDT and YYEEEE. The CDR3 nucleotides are TGTGCCAGCAGCTCGGCGGGTGAAGGCTGGATGAACACTGAAGCTTTCTTT. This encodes CASSSAGEGWMNTEAFF.